This is a list of T cell receptor beta chains from one sample in a study of cytomegalovirus exposure and HLA in healthy donors. Assay used: immunoSEQ multiplex PCR; TCRdb lists only in-frame clones, some missing. This table holds 150,000 or so clones. The specimen was PBMCs. The receptors derive from a woman aged 18-29 years in good health and CMV-seronegative. Each CDR3 is given with its conserved first and last residue. The order of the fields is V gene, D gene, J gene, CDR3 protein, CDR3 DNA. A D gene is named only where the DNA matches it firmly.

TRBV30	-	TRBJ1-2	CAWSPRVWGYTF	TGTGCCTGGAGCCCGAGGGTGTGGGGCTACACCTTC
TRBV7-2	-	TRBJ2-3	CASSLIGGTDTQYF	TGTGCCAGCAGCTTAATCGGGGGCACAGATACGCAGTATTTT
TRBV6-6	-	TRBJ1-1	CASTRGRGNTEAFF	TGTGCCAGCACTCGGGGCAGGGGGAACACTGAAGCTTTCTTT
TRBV30	-	TRBJ2-7	CAWSVGTESYEQYF	TGTGCCTGGAGTGTAGGGACTGAATCCTACGAGCAGTACTTC
TRBV6-4	-	TRBJ2-2	CASSDVGGSGELFF	TGTGCCAGCAGTGACGTTGGCGGATCCGGGGAGCTGTTTTTT
TRBV5-5	TRBD1	TRBJ2-5	CASSWKTGDGETQYF	TGTGCCAGCAGCTGGAAAACAGGGGACGGGGAGACCCAGTACTTC
TRBV19	TRBD2	TRBJ2-3	CASSIGGGSDTQYF	TGTGCCAGTAGTATAGGCGGGGGTTCAGATACGCAGTATTTT
TRBV4-1	TRBD1	TRBJ2-1	CASSLLDRGQYEQFF	TGCGCCAGCAGCCTCCTGGACAGGGGCCAATATGAGCAGTTCTTC
TRBV7-2	-	TRBJ1-1	CASSQGGRVDTEAFF	TGTGCCAGCAGCCAAGGGGGGAGGGTGGACACTGAAGCTTTCTTT
TRBV9	TRBD1	TRBJ2-7	CASSPGQGWDEQYF	TGTGCCAGCAGTCCGGGACAGGGGTGGGACGAGCAGTACTTC
TRBV6-5	-	TRBJ2-1	CASIPGRGYNEQFF	TGTGCCAGCATCCCCGGCAGGGGATACAATGAGCAGTTCTTC
TRBV7-3	-	TRBJ2-1	CASSSSGGDYNEQFF	TGTGCCAGCAGCTCCTCCGGGGGAGATTACAATGAGCAGTTCTTC
TRBV30	-	TRBJ2-2	CAWTLLSTGELFF	TGTGCCTGGACCCTCCTTTCTACCGGGGAGCTGTTTTTT
TRBV28	-	TRBJ1-2	CASSLFPSEGPYGYTF	TGTGCCAGCAGCCTATTCCCCTCAGAGGGTCCCTATGGCTACACCTTC
TRBV2	TRBD1	TRBJ1-2	CASIPRQGNYGYTF	TGTGCCAGCATCCCAAGACAGGGGAACTATGGCTACACCTTC
TRBV29-1	-	TRBJ2-2	CSVESGQDPAGELFF	TGCAGCGTTGAGTCAGGGCAAGATCCAGCCGGGGAGCTGTTTTTT
TRBV27	-	TRBJ2-2	CASSFQSGELFF	TGTGCCAGCAGTTTTCAGTCCGGGGAGCTGTTTTTT
TRBV5-1	-	TRBJ1-1	CASSLARGGMNTEAFF	TGCGCCAGCAGCTTGGCCCGGGGAGGGATGAACACTGAAGCTTTCTTT
TRBV4-2	TRBD1	TRBJ1-2	CASSHTTGYGYTF	TGTGCCAGCAGCCATACGACAGGGTATGGCTACACCTTC
TRBV27	-	TRBJ1-1	CASSLSRGSEAFF	TGTGCCAGCAGTTTATCACGGGGTTCTGAAGCTTTCTTT
TRBV2	-	TRBJ2-1	CASSVNEQFF	TGTGCCAGCAGCGTCAATGAGCAGTTCTTC
TRBV19	-	TRBJ1-2	CASNPGQIYGYTF	TGTGCCAGTAACCCCGGACAGATCTATGGCTACACCTTC
TRBV12-5	TRBD2	TRBJ2-5	CASGSNPNSGSRTQYF	TGTGCTAGTGGTTCAAATCCAAACAGCGGGAGCAGGACCCAGTACTTC
TRBV29-1	TRBD1	TRBJ1-2	CSVDQGALGYTF	TGCAGCGTTGATCAGGGGGCGCTGGGCTACACCTTC
TRBV6-1	TRBD1	TRBJ1-1	CASRWDRGLSAEAFF	TGTGCCAGCAGATGGGACAGGGGCCTTTCGGCTGAAGCTTTCTTT
TRBV4-2	-	TRBJ1-5	CASSPSGQANNQPQHF	TGTGCCAGCAGCCCATCAGGGCAGGCTAACAATCAGCCCCAGCATTTT